These 25 T cell receptor beta chains were all obtained from the same sample, sequenced in a study of cytomegalovirus exposure and HLA in healthy donors listed by TCRdb under 2017. Preparation of the library involved the immunoSEQ multiplex PCR assay. For the multiplex PCR, a mixture combining 60 forward primers for TCR Vbeta segments and 13 reverse primers for TCR Jbeta segments was used. Entries here come from immuneACCESS through TCRdb and include only in-frame sequences with V and J called. Some clones fail to appear in such tables; in the studies checked, an unresolved V gene covers under half of the shortfall, and the cause of the remainder is unknown. This sample lists 110,000 or so clones; about 80% were detected once. The ten largest make up less than 3.5% of the sample. The sequencing sample was made of PBMCs. The receptors originated from a female donor in good health and CMV-seronegative.

V gene TRBV21-1 combines with J gene TRBJ1-2; the D call TRBD1 from the table was never checked on the DNA. TRBV21-1 constitutes a pseudogene. The CDR3 sequence is 12 residues long. CDR3 coding DNA: TGTGCCAGCAGCTTACAGAACTATGGCTACACCTTC. Translation: CASSLQNYGYTF.

The V gene is TRBV7-9, the J gene TRBJ1-1; 8 bases fit TRBD1. V shed 4 bases, J shed 1 base, and the junction held 2 bases outside the gene matches. Germline V gene lookup returns CDR1 SEHNR and CDR2 FQNEAQ (reference sequence). This CDR3 is built from 14 residues. The CDR3, as DNA: TGTGCCAGCAGCTCCACAGGGGGGAACACTGAAGCTTTCTTT. Its translation is CASSSTGGNTEAFF.

The gene calls are TRBV5-1 and TRBJ2-5, with TRBD2 matching 13 bases. CDR1 and CDR2 (germline): SGHRS, YFSETQ. Trimming at V came to 4 bases and at J to 5 bases, leaving 11 bases not matched to a gene. This CDR3 comprises 17 residues. The CDR3 DNA sequence: TGCGCCAGCAGCGTCCAGACTAGCGGGGGGAGTGGGGAGACCCAGTACTTC. Protein product: CASSVQTSGGSGETQYF.

The chain joins TRBV29-1 to TRBJ2-2; a weak D match, TRBD1 (5 bases). V was trimmed by 6 bases and J by 4 bases, leaving 12 bases between them. Germline values: CDR1 SQVTM, CDR2 ANQGSEA. The CDR3 covers 13 residues. CDR3: CSVPGHFTGELFF. The CDR3 DNA reads TGCAGCGTCCCCGGACACTTCACCGGGGAGCTGTTTTTT.

The chain uses TRBV2 and TRBJ2-5; possibly TRBD2 for D (6 bases). V was shortened by 4 bases and J by 1 base, with 13 bases between the two germline ends. This CDR3 region has 15 residues. Germline V CDR1 and CDR2: SNHLY, FYNNEI. CDR3 DNA sequence: TGTGCCAGCAGTGTTTTTGGGGGACTCCAAGAGACCCAGTACTTC. Protein sequence: CASSVFGGLQETQYF.

The chain uses TRBV25-1 and TRBJ1-1; possibly TRBD1 for D (6 bases). The CDR3 covers 15 residues. Looked up from germline, CDR1 is MGHDK and CDR2 is SYGVNS. Trimming took off 7 bases at V and 5 bases at J, with 20 bases between the two ends. Here the CDR3 reads CASTPPGGRGTEAFF. In DNA form, the CDR3 reads TGTGCCAGCACTCCCCCCGGGGGGCGGGGGACTGAAGCTTTCTTT.

The chain joins TRBV6-4 to TRBJ2-7, with D maybe TRBD1 (6 bases). V was cut by 5 bases and J by 1 base, with 15 bases left in between. The CDR3 is made up of 15 amino acids. Germline V CDR1 and CDR2: MRHNA, SNTAGT. CDR3 coding DNA: TGTGCCAGCAGTACAGGGCAAGGTTCGTCCTACGAGCAGTACTTC. This gives the protein CASSTGQGSSYEQYF.

The chain combines TRBV4-1 with TRBJ2-7; 8 bases are shared with TRBD1. The CDR3 sequence is 14 residues long. From germline, CDR1 is MGHRA and CDR2 YSYEKL. The V and J ends lost 4 bases and 6 bases, in that order; junction bases with no gene match: 8. The chain's CDR3 is CASSLQDRAGEQYF. The CDR3 DNA reads as TGCGCCAGCAGCCTACAGGACAGGGCGGGCGAGCAGTACTTC.

This chain links TRBV7-9 with TRBJ2-7; TRBD1 agrees at 10 bases. CDR1 is SEHNR and CDR2 is FQNEAQ in the germline V gene (reference sequence). The CDR3 spans 15 residues. V gave up 6 bases and J gave up 2 bases; unmatched junction bases: 7. The CDR3 coding sequence is TGTGCCAGCAGGACGGGACAGGGGAAGCCCTACGAGCAGTACTTC. It encodes CASRTGQGKPYEQYF.

This chain links TRBV5-5 with TRBJ1-3; 7 bases agree with TRBD1. V trimming: 4 bases; J trimming: 0 bases; junction bases outside the gene matches: 19. The CDR3 covers 20 residues. Germline V lookup: CDR1 SGHKS, CDR2 YYEKEE (reference sequence). The CDR3 protein is CASSPIRTGKELNSGNTIYF. The CDR3 DNA is TGTGCCAGCAGCCCAATAAGGACAGGCAAAGAACTAAACTCTGGAAACACCATATATTTT.

V gene TRBV15 combines with J gene TRBJ1-1; weak D call: TRBD1 (5 bases). CDR1 is LNHNV and CDR2 is YYDKDF in the germline V gene (reference sequence). Trimming removed 4 bases at V and 1 base at J, with 13 bases between. The CDR3 totals 15 residues. This CDR3 is CATSTAGRRNTEAFF. CDR3 in DNA: TGTGCCACCAGCACAGCAGGGCGGAGGAACACTGAAGCTTTCTTT.

As concerns this clone: One end of the junction varies from germline; a read error may be responsible. The V and J genes are TRBV5-1 and TRBJ1-1; D gene ambiguous. The germline V gene encodes CDR1 SGHRS and CDR2 YFSETQ. This CDR3 region has 15 residues. The CDR3 reads CASSFPGGRGTEAFF. The CDR3 DNA reads as TGTGCCAGCAGTTTCCCGGGAGGGCGGGGAACTGAAGCTTTCTTT.

The V call is TRBV14, the J call TRBJ2-7; perhaps TRBD2 as D (5 bases). The CDR3 consists of 13 residues. The ends were cut back, 0 bases at V and 4 bases at J, with 7 bases in the middle. Germline values: CDR1 SGHDN, CDR2 FVKESK. The CDR3 spells CASSQDEGYEQYF. The CDR3, as DNA: TGTGCCAGCAGCCAAGACGAGGGTTACGAGCAGTACTTC.

The CDR3 DNA follows: TGTGCCAGCACCTCGGGGGAGACCCAGTACTTC. Translating it yields CASTSGETQYF. The J gene is TRBJ2-5, the V gene TRBV27; D might be TRBD2 (5 bases). Germline CDR1 is MNHEY and CDR2 is SMNVEV (reference sequence). The CDR3 sequence is 11 residues long. Trimming removed 7 bases at V and 5 bases at J, with 8 bases between.

The V gene is TRBV2, the J gene TRBJ2-7; 9 bases are shared with TRBD2. Per the germline V gene, CDR1 is SNHLY and CDR2 is FYNNEI. CDR3 length equals 18 residues. V lost 6 bases and J lost 4; bases outside the gene matches: 19. This CDR3 is CASRGLAGARPTSYEQYF. As DNA, the CDR3 is TGTGCCAGCAGGGGGTTAGCGGGGGCCCGACCGACATCATACGAGCAGTACTTC.

V is TRBV6-1 and J is TRBJ2-7; perhaps TRBD1 as D (5 bases). V lost 3 bases and J lost 1, with 13 bases in between. The CDR3 length is 15 residues. CDR1 is MNHNS, CDR2 SASEGT, per germline. This CDR3 is CASSETDAISYEQYF. Here the CDR3 DNA reads TGTGCCAGCAGTGAGACAGATGCAATTTCCTACGAGCAGTACTTC.

The chain has TRBV5-6 and TRBJ1-1; D may be TRBD1 (6 bases). This CDR3 has 13 residues. Germline CDR1 and CDR2: SGHDT and YYEEEE. Deletions cut 5 bases from V and 8 bases from J, with 16 bases between. This CDR3 reads CASSPDTGTEAFF. As DNA, the CDR3 is TGTGCCAGCAGTCCCGACACAGGGACAGAAGCTTTCTTT.

In this sample, this clone turned up a few times. The chain has TRBV18 and TRBJ1-2, with D possibly TRBD1 on 5 matching bases. The germline CDR1 and CDR2 sequences are KGHSH and LQKENI. Trimming pared 6 bases from V and 2 bases from J, leaving 13 bases between. The CDR3 runs 14 residues. The CDR3 loop reads CASSLSRANYGYTF. The CDR3, as DNA: TGTGCCAGCTCCCTATCCAGGGCCAACTATGGCTACACCTTC.

The table lists this clone with a few counts. J is TRBJ1-1 and V is TRBV5-4; 8 bases line up with TRBD1. J gave up 3 bases and V 5 bases, and 0 bases lay outside the gene matches. The CDR3 is 12 residues long. Per the germline V gene, CDR1 is SGHNT and CDR2 is YYREEE (reference sequence). The CDR3 DNA follows: TGTGCCAGCAGACAGGGGGACACTGAAGCTTTCTTT. Its protein product is CASRQGDTEAFF.

The V and J genes are TRBV30 and TRBJ1-1; the match to TRBD1 covers 7 bases. The CDR3 runs 14 residues. With V trimmed by 3 bases and J by 4 bases, 8 bases remained unmatched. CDR1 and CDR2 (germline): GTSNPN, SVGIG (reference sequence). The CDR3, as DNA: TGTGCCTGGAGAAAGACAGGGTGGGGCACTGAAGCTTTCTTT. It codes for CAWRKTGWGTEAFF.

This clone was detected once. The rearrangement uses TRBV7-9 and TRBJ1-1, with D possibly being TRBD1 (6 bases). The CDR3 extends over 16 amino acids. CDR1 is SEHNR, CDR2 FQNEAQ, per germline (reference sequence). V was cut by 1 base and J by 0 bases, with 12 bases left in between. The CDR3 loop is CASSLVGGPVNTEAFF. Here the CDR3 DNA reads TGTGCCAGCAGCTTAGTCGGGGGGCCTGTGAACACTGAAGCTTTCTTT.

DNA of the CDR3: TGTGCCAGCAGTGTAGAAACCTCCCAGTACTTC. The encoded protein is CASSVETSQYF. The gene calls are TRBV2 and TRBJ2-5, with D unclear. The CDR3 is 11 amino acids. V was clipped by 4 bases and J by 9 bases, with 9 bases between them. Per germline, CDR1 SNHLY and CDR2 FYNNEI.

The chain couples TRBV27 to TRBJ2-1; TRBD1 aligns across 9 bases. CDR1 MNHEY and CDR2 SMNVEV come from the germline V gene (reference sequence). The CDR3 length is 14 residues. V trimming: 5 bases; J trimming: 6 bases; junction bases outside the gene matches: 5. The CDR3 bases are TGTGCCAGCAGTCCCGACAGGGGGGGCAATGAGCAGTTCTTC. Protein sequence: CASSPDRGGNEQFF.

This clone has just a few counts. This rearrangement joins TRBV5-1 to TRBJ2-2; 9 bases are shared with TRBD2. The CDR3 runs 21 residues. Germline V gives CDR1 SGHRS, CDR2 YFSETQ. Trimming cost V 1 base and J 6 bases; bases outside gene matches: 22. The chain's CDR3 is CASSLWTGTQTPGLAAGELFF. As DNA, the CDR3 is TGCGCCAGCAGCTTGTGGACAGGCACACAAACCCCGGGACTAGCTGCCGGGGAGCTGTTTTTT.

Worth noting for this clone: Additional DNA sequences in this sample encode the identical CDR3. The gene calls are TRBV7-9 and TRBJ2-5; TRBD1 matches at 10 bases. The germline V gene has CDR1 SEHNR and CDR2 FQNEAQ (reference sequence). CDR3 length: 14 amino acids. After removal of 4 bases from V and 5 bases from J, the junction contained 4 bases not matched to a gene. In DNA, the CDR3 is TGTGCCAGCAGCTCCAGACAGGGGGCGGAGACCCAGTACTTC. This translates into CASSSRQGAETQYF.